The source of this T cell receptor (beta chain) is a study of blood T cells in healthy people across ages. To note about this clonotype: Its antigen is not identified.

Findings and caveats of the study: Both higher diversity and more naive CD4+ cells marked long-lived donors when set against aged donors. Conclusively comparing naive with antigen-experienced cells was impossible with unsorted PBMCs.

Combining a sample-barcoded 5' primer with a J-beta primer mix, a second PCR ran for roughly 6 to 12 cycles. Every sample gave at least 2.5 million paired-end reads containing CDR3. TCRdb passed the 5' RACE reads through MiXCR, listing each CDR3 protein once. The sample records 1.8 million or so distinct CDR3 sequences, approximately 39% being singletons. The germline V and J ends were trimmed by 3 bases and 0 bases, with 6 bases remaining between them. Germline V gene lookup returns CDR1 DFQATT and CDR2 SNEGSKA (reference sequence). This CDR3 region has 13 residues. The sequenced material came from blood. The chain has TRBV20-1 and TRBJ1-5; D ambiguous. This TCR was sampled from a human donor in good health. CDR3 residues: CSASMFSNQPQHF. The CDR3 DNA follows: TGCAGTGCTAGTATGTTTAGCAATCAGCCCCAGCATTTT.